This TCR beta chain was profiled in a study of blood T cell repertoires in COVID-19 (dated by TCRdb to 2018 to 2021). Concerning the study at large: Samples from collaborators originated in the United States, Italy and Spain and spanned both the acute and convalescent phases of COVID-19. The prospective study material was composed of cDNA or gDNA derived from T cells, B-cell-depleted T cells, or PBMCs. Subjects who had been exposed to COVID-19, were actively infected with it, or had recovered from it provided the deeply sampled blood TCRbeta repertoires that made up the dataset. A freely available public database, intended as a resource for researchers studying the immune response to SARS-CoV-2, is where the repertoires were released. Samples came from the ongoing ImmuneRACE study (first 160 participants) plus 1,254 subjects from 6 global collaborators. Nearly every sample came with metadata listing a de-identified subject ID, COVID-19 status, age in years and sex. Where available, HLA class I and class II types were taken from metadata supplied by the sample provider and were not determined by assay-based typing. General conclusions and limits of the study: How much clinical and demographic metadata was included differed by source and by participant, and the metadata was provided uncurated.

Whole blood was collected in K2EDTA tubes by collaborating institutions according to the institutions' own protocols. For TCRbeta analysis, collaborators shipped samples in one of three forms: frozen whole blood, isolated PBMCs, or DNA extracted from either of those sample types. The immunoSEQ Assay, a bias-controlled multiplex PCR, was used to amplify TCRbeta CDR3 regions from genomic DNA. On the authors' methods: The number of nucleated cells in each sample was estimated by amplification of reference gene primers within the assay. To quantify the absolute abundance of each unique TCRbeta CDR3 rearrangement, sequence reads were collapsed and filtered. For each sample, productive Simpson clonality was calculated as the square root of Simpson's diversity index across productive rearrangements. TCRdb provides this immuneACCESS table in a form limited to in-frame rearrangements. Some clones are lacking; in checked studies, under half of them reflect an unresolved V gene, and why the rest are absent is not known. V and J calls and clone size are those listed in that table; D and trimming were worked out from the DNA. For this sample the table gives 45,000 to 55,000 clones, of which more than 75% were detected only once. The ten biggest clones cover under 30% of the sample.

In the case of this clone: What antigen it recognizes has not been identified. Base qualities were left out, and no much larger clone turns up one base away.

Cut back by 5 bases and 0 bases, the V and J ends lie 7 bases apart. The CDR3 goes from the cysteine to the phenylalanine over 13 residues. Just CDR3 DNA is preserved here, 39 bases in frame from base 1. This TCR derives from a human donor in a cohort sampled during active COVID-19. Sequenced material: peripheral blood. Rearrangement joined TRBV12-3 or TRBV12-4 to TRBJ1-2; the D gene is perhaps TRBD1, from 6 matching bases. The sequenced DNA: TGTGCCAGCAGTCCAGGGGCTAACTATGGCTACACCTTC. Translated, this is CASSPGANYGYTF.